The entry below gives a single TCR beta chain sequence along with its context. Its antigen remains unidentified. This sample stems from a study of cytomegalovirus exposure and HLA in healthy donors. General observations from the study: Most TCR sequences were seen very rarely across donors, but some public TCRs occurred in many.

Sequenced by immunoSEQ multiplex PCR; TCRdb stores in-frame clones only, minus some. The sample lists about 56,000 clones, 85% to 95% occurring once. In germline, CDR1 is LNHDA, CDR2 SQIVND (reference sequence). Unmatched junction bases numbered 11, after V lost 6 bases and J lost 4 bases. The CDR3 runs 16 residues. Separate from the roughly 700-subject first cohort, the 120-subject validation cohort was the one that the donors belonged to. The TCR was taken from a man in his late teens or twenties in good health and CMV-seronegative. The rearrangement joins TRBV19 to TRBJ2-4; 8 bases are a match to TRBD2. The specimen was PBMCs. The CDR3 DNA reads TGTGCCAGTAGCTCAAAGATAGCGGGAAGTAAAAACATTCAGTACTTC. As protein: CASSSKIAGSKNIQYF. Full variable domain (rest looked up from reference TRBV19 and TRBJ2-4): DGGITQSPKYLFRKEGQNVTLSCEQNLNHDAMYWYRQDPGQGLRLIYYSQIVNDFQKGDIAEGYSVSREKKESFPLTVTSAQKNPTAFYLCASSSKIAGSKNIQYFGAGTRLSVL.